This entry lists 6 T cell receptor beta chains sequenced from one sample in a study of T cell clusters in autoimmune cytopenias. Each sample's input was 200 to 250 ng genomic DNA, 35,000 to 40,000 genome equivalents. TRB was amplified by touch-down multiplex PCR, primer pools A and B combined. TCRdb re-called the multiplex PCR reads and gives one entry per CDR3 protein, without DNA. The listing records roughly 5,200 distinct CDR3 sequences. Input material: peripheral blood. Source of these receptors: a human donor with an autoimmune cytopenia or autoimmune hepatitis (not recorded which).

This clonotype is classed as medium-sized by frequency. CDR3: CSVERKLAGDEQFF. The rearrangement links TRBV29-1 to TRBJ2-1; TCRdb proposes TRBD2, but this gene call is untestable without DNA. Germline lookup yields CDR1 SQVTM and CDR2 ANQGSEA. This CDR3 contains 14 residues.

Considering frequency, this clonotype is medium-sized. The chain employs TRBV30 and TRBJ1-4; TCRdb lists TRBD1, though no DNA is available to test this call. The CDR3 consists of 14 residues. Germline V gene data show CDR1 as GTSNPN and CDR2 as SVGIG (reference sequence). The CDR3 protein is CAWSPPGIPAKLFF. The variable domain in full, completed from reference TRBV30 and TRBJ1-4, reads SQTIHQWPATLVQPVGSPLSLECTVEGTSNPNLYWYRQAAGRGLQLLFYSVGIGQISSEVPQNLSASRPQDRQFILSSKKLLLSDSGFYLCAWSPPGIPAKLFFGSGTQLSVL.

By frequency, this clonotype is medium-sized. V usage is TRBV12-3 or TRBV12-4 and J usage is TRBJ2-2; TCRdb's assignment of TRBD1 cannot be checked, as there is no DNA. The CDR3 has 14 residues. CDR3 amino acids: CASSPTGVTGELFF.

This clonotype is identified as medium-sized from frequency. The chain links TRBV27 to TRBJ2-1; TCRdb's assignment of TRBD1 cannot be checked, as there is no DNA. CDR1 MNHEY and CDR2 SMNVEV come from the germline V gene (reference sequence). The CDR3 spans 15 residues. This CDR3 is CASSEWGGLDNEQFF.

The rearrangement joins TRBV7-4 to TRBJ1-5. This CDR3 comprises 12 residues. Germline V gene sequence: CDR1 SGHVT, CDR2 SQSDAQ. The CDR3 is CASSPYGQPQHF.

This clonotype is called medium-sized based on its frequency. V and J are TRBV18 and TRBJ2-3. This CDR3 is built from 12 residues. The V gene's germline CDR1 is KGHSH and CDR2 LQKENI. The CDR3 loop reads CASSPGTDTQYF.